This TCR beta chain comes out of a study of neurological immune-mediated disorders. TCRdb re-analysed the 5' RACE reads in MiXCR, keeping a single row per CDR3 protein. The profile shows approximately 47,000 distinct CDR3 sequences, approximately 12% of them singletons. This clonotype was detected many times. Specified time point: longitudinal time-point 3. What was sequenced was PBMCs. This receptor was obtained from a male donor with HTLV-1-associated myelopathy (HAM/TSP).

CDR3 residues: CASRSRGQVGTDTQYF. The DNA of the CDR3 is TGCGCCAGCAGGTCCAGGGGGCAGGTCGGGACAGATACGCAGTATTTT. V is TRBV5-1 and J is TRBJ2-3; 8 nucleotides line up with TRBD1. Germline lookup yields CDR1 SGHRS and CDR2 YFSETQ. The V and J ends lost 5 bases and 3 bases, in that order; junction bases with no gene match: 11. This CDR3 is 16 amino acids long.